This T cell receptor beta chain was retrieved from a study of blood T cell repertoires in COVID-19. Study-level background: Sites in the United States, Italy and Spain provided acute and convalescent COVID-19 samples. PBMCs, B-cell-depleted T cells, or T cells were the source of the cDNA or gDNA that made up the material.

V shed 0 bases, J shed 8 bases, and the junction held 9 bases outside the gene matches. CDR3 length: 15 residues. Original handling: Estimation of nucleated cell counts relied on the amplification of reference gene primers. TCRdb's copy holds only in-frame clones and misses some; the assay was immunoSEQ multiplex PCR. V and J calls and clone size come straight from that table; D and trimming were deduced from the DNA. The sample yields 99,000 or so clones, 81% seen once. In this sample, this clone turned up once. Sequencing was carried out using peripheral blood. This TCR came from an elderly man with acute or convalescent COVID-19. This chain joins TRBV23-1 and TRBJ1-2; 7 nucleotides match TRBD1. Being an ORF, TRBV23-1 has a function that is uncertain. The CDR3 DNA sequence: TGCGCCAGCAGTCAATCAGGGGACAGAGGAATCGGCTACACCTTC. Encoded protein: CASSQSGDRGIGYTF.